The T cell receptor beta chain described here comes from a study of T cell responses to AZD1222 COVID-19 vaccine. TCRdb's table, derived via immunoSEQ multiplex PCR, lists solely in-frame clones and lacks some. The repertoire holds 50,000 to 65,000 clones, with 81% as singletons. Points from the study as a whole: Among vaccine-associated CD4 TCRs, coverage spanned spike, with dominance at 160-218 and 743-854. Once two AZD1222 doses were given, Spike-specific TCR breadth and depth went up. The study identified only 6 or 7 AZD1222 recipients as seropositive at baseline. Per reports, nearly half of all spike-specific TCRs target regions that are unmutated in variants.

Trimming took 4 bases from V and 5 from J, leaving 9 bases between them. The CDR3 spans 13 residues. CDR1 is SGHRS and CDR2 is YFSETQ in the germline V gene. Of note for this clone: Its antigen remains unknown.

This TCR was sampled from an adult who received the AZD1222 COVID-19 vaccine. Here the sequenced sample was peripheral blood, taken 28 days after the second AZD1222 dose. The chain uses TRBV5-1 and TRBJ1-4, with D possibly being TRBD1 (5 bases). CDR3 in amino acids: CASSPGANEKLFF. CDR3 nucleotides: TGCGCCAGCAGCCCCGGGGCAAATGAAAAACTGTTTTTT.